There are many counts of the clone carrying this T cell receptor (beta chain). Its antigen remains unidentified. The entry originates in a study of identical twins. This CDR3 contains 14 residues. Germline CDR1 and CDR2: MNHNS and SASEGT. V shed 7 bases and J 5 bases; nucleotides not matched to a gene: 8. Study outcomes and limitations: In cord blood, abundant beta clonotypes had fewer insertions; memory showed no trend.

Unique molecular identifiers were in the cDNA, with template-switch universal primer binding. TCRdb processed the 5' RACE reads anew with MiXCR; each CDR3 protein has one entry. This table has roughly 150,000 distinct CDR3 sequences, 3% to 4.5% appearing once. The chain employs TRBV6-1 and TRBJ2-1, with TRBD2 matching over 7 bases. Sequencing was carried out using memory T cells sorted from blood. The clonotype comes from a man between 18 and 29 years old in good health. The CDR3, as DNA: TGTGCCAGCACAGGGCTAGCGGCCGACAATGAGCAGTTCTTC. Its protein is CASTGLAADNEQFF.